This passage covers 3 T cell receptor beta chains from one sample sequenced in a study of cytomegalovirus exposure and HLA in healthy donors. The PCR had 60 Vbeta and 13 Jbeta primers. The repertoire was sequenced with immunoSEQ multiplex PCR; TCRdb's copy has only in-frame clones and lacks some. Of roughly 78,000 clones in the sample, 60% to 75% were seen once. Sequencing input: PBMCs. The receptor set was obtained from a man aged 35 to 55 in good health and CMV-seropositive.

V gene TRBV6-5 combines with J gene TRBJ2-3; D gene unclear. The V end was cut by 0 bases, the J end by 2 bases, with 3 bases between. This CDR3 spans 13 amino acids. Germline V gene data show CDR1 as MNHEY and CDR2 as SVGAGI. In DNA form, the CDR3 reads TGTGCCAGCAGTTACTCGTACACAGATACGCAGTATTTT. This codes for CASSYSYTDTQYF.

This clone was found a few times. This chain uses TRBV7-3 with TRBJ2-1; the D gene is possibly TRBD1 (6 bases). The CDR3 covers 15 residues. Germline loops: CDR1 SGHTA, CDR2 FQGTGA. V shed 5 bases and J shed 0 bases, with 11 bases lying between them. DNA for the CDR3: TGTGCCAGCAGCCCGGACAGCCACTCCTACAATGAGCAGTTCTTC. This translates into CASSPDSHSYNEQFF.

This clone was counted between two and nine times. The chain links TRBV4-1 to TRBJ2-3; unclear D gene. Looked up from germline, CDR1 is MGHRA and CDR2 is YSYEKL. V was pared by 1 base and J by 2 bases, with 13 bases between. CDR3 size: 16 residues. The CDR3 reads CASSQGVRGYTDTQYF. The CDR3 DNA is TGCGCCAGCAGCCAAGGAGTGCGCGGCTACACAGATACGCAGTATTTT.